Sequencing of this TCR beta chain was carried out in a study of response to subunit inactivated influenza vaccine. This CDR3 spans 14 amino acids. The V segment lost 2 bases and the J segment 4 bases; nucleotides outside the gene matches: 4. The table lists this clonotype with a few counts. MiXCR, applied by TCRdb to the RT-PCR reads, yields one record per CDR3 protein. The table shows fewer than 700,000 distinct CDR3 sequences, with roughly 13% occurring only once. The gene calls are TRBV12-3 or TRBV12-4 and TRBJ1-1, with TRBD1 matching over 7 bases. The source of this sequence is a man aged 45-65 years who received an inactivated influenza vaccine. The sequencing used PBMCs from blood, collected roughly 46 days after vaccination. In DNA, the CDR3 is TGTGCCAGCAGTTTAAGGGGGCGAGTCACTGAAGCTTTCTTT. Its protein product is CASSLRGRVTEAFF.